The 29 T cell receptor beta chains presented below share a single source sample, sequenced in a study of PD-1 blockade in classical Hodgkin lymphoma. Every single patient, without exception, relapsed after autologous stem cell transplantation, and brentuximab vedotin exposure varied. Assay used: immunoSEQ multiplex PCR; TCRdb lists only in-frame clones, some missing. The sample has about 24,000 clones, about 70% seen once. The material was peripheral blood mononuclear cells (PBMCs), obtained at baseline. Receptors were obtained from a human donor with classical Hodgkin lymphoma.

The chain joins TRBV4-1 to TRBJ2-7; 10 bases are a match to TRBD1. V trimming: 4 bases; J trimming: 5 bases; junction bases outside the gene matches: 8. The germline V gene encodes CDR1 MGHRA and CDR2 YSYEKL. The CDR3 contains 15 residues. This chain's CDR3 is CASSPTRQGAHEQYF. The DNA for the CDR3 is TGCGCCAGCAGCCCCACCAGACAGGGGGCCCACGAGCAGTACTTC.

This clone is classed as medium-sized. The chain couples TRBV27 to TRBJ1-4, with D hard to call. The germline V gene encodes CDR1 MNHEY and CDR2 SMNVEV (reference sequence). The length of the CDR3 is 13 residues. Trimming took off 3 bases at V and 5 bases at J, with 7 bases between the two ends. The CDR3 loop reads CASSFSVNEKLFF. CDR3 DNA: TGTGCCAGCAGTTTCAGCGTAAATGAAAAACTGTTTTTT.

The chain links TRBV10-3 to TRBJ1-4; D not certain. The CDR3 is 13 residues long. The V and J ends lost 11 bases and 5 bases respectively, with 15 bases between them. Germline loops: CDR1 ENHRY, CDR2 SYGVKD. The CDR3 loop is CAVGREGNEKLFF. In DNA form, the CDR3 reads TGTGCCGTAGGACGGGAGGGCAATGAAAAACTGTTTTTT.

The DNA for the CDR3 is TGTGCCAGCAGCTTGGGAAACAGGGGTGGATTGGGCTACGGCTACACCTTC. Protein sequence: CASSLGNRGGLGYGYTF. J is TRBJ1-2 and V is TRBV5-4, with 7 positions matching TRBD1. The CDR3 is 17 residues long. Germline V lookup: CDR1 SGHNT, CDR2 YYREEE (reference sequence). V gave up 0 bases and J gave up 8 bases; unmatched junction bases: 16.

The chain recombines TRBV19 with TRBJ2-7; 7 bases fit TRBD1. After removal of 4 bases from V and 2 bases from J, the junction contained 8 bases not matched to a gene. The CDR3 sequence is 15 residues long. Germline values: CDR1 LNHDA, CDR2 SQIVND (reference sequence). CDR3 region: CASSTLTGQPYEQYF. The CDR3 DNA sequence: TGTGCCAGTAGTACTTTAACGGGACAGCCCTACGAGCAGTACTTC.

V and J are TRBV5-1 and TRBJ2-1, with TRBD2 matching over 10 bases. Trimming took 5 bases from V and 2 from J; bases not matched to a gene: 7. Germline V CDR1 and CDR2: SGHRS, YFSETQ. The CDR3 length is 16 residues. CDR3 sequence: CASSRLGTSAYNEQFF. As DNA, the CDR3 is TGCGCCAGCAGTCGCCTGGGGACTAGCGCCTACAATGAGCAGTTCTTC.

This clone was found once. CDR3 bases: TGTGCCACCAGCAGAGTTTCGGGGGCCGGGGGGGAGCAGTTCTTC. This translates into CATSRVSGAGGEQFF. This rearrangement joins TRBV15 to TRBJ2-1; weak D call: TRBD2 (7 bases). The CDR3 is 15 amino acids. Germline lookup yields CDR1 LNHNV and CDR2 YYDKDF (reference sequence). The ends were cut back, 1 base at V and 10 bases at J, with 17 bases in the middle.

The chain recombines TRBV19 with TRBJ2-5; 11 bases are a match to TRBD2. Per germline, CDR1 LNHDA and CDR2 SQIVND (reference sequence). The V gene end was trimmed by 8 bases and the J gene end by 1 base; junction bases not matched to a gene: 9. The CDR3 has 16 residues. CDR3 nucleotide sequence: TGTGCCAGTCAGCAGGGGCTAGCGGGGGGCCAAGAGACCCAGTACTTC. Residues: CASQQGLAGGQETQYF.

This clone is medium-sized (0.01 to 0.1%) in the sample. The V gene is TRBV2, the J gene TRBJ2-1; 7 bases line up with TRBD2. V lost 5 bases, J lost 3 bases, and 10 bases stayed unmatched. Germline assignment: CDR1 SNHLY and CDR2 FYNNEI. The length of the CDR3 is 16 residues. In DNA, the CDR3 is TGTGCCAGCAGTTTGGTCCGGCTAGCGGTCTACAATGAGCAGTTCTTC. Translation: CASSLVRLAVYNEQFF.

This clone appeared once. The chain links TRBV10-3 to TRBJ1-1; 7 nucleotides line up with TRBD1. CDR1 is ENHRY and CDR2 is SYGVKD in the germline V gene. The CDR3 covers 14 residues. Trimming took 11 bases from V and 1 from J; bases not matched to a gene: 10. In DNA, the CDR3 is TGTGCCTCGGGGGTTGGACAGGAGAACACTGAAGCTTTCTTT. Translating it yields CASGVGQENTEAFF.

The genes are TRBV9 and TRBJ2-2; no definite D call. Deletions cut 0 bases from V and 6 bases from J, with 12 bases between. The CDR3 extends over 15 amino acids. Germline CDR1 is SGDLS and CDR2 is YYNGEE. The CDR3 DNA follows: TGTGCCAGCAGCGTAGCCAGGTATCTAGCCGGGGAGCTGTTTTTT. Protein sequence: CASSVARYLAGELFF.

V gene TRBV2 combines with J gene TRBJ2-2; no reliable D call. The length of the CDR3 is 14 residues. Germline assignment: CDR1 SNHLY and CDR2 FYNNEI. Trimming took 5 bases from V and 5 from J, leaving 12 bases between them. The CDR3 here is CASSKGDRTGELFF. The CDR3 region has the DNA TGTGCCAGCAGTAAAGGAGACCGGACCGGGGAGCTGTTTTTT.

The CDR3 here is CASSIFRGGPNEQFF. CDR3 nucleotides: TGTGCCAGTAGTATATTTAGGGGAGGCCCCAATGAGCAGTTCTTC. This chain links TRBV19 with TRBJ2-1; D might be TRBD2 (6 bases). This CDR3 comprises 15 residues. CDR1 and CDR2 (germline): LNHDA, SQIVND (reference sequence). The germline V and J ends were trimmed by 2 bases and 6 bases, with 14 bases remaining between them.

The chain joins TRBV11-2 to TRBJ2-1; 9 positions agree with TRBD2. This CDR3 has 15 residues. The V segment lost 0 bases and the J segment 3 bases; nucleotides outside the gene matches: 0. The germline V gene has CDR1 SGHAT and CDR2 FQNNGV. CDR3 loop: CASSLERGGYNEQFF. The CDR3 coding sequence is TGTGCCAGCAGCTTAGAGCGGGGGGGCTACAATGAGCAGTTCTTC.

The rearrangement joins TRBV6-6 to TRBJ1-5; TRBD1 might be the D (5 bases). Between the trimmed V and J ends, which lost 6 bases and 1 base, there was a span of 13 bases. The CDR3 has 15 residues. Germline V gene data show CDR1 as MNHNY and CDR2 as SVGAGI (reference sequence). Written as DNA, the CDR3 is TGTGCCAGCAGACCTGGGGGGGTGAGCAATCAGCCCCAGCATTTT. Its protein is CASRPGGVSNQPQHF.

This clone was seen only a few times. The V call is TRBV19, the J call TRBJ1-5; D is possibly TRBD1 (5 bases). The CDR3 is made up of 13 amino acids. Germline assignment: CDR1 LNHDA and CDR2 SQIVND (reference sequence). Trimming cost V 3 bases and J 3 bases, with 6 bases left between them. Written as DNA, the CDR3 is TGTGCCAGTAGTATCGGGGCCAATCAGCCCCAGCATTTT. Its protein product is CASSIGANQPQHF.

V gene TRBV30 combines with J gene TRBJ1-2; a weak D match, TRBD1 (5 bases). This CDR3 contains 12 residues. Trimming removed 5 bases from V and 4 bases from J, with 11 bases in between. Per the germline V gene, CDR1 is GTSNPN and CDR2 is SVGIG (reference sequence). The CDR3: CAWGRQSYGYTF. The DNA of the CDR3 is TGTGCCTGGGGACGACAGTCCTATGGCTACACCTTC. The full variable domain, in which reference TRBV30 and TRBJ1-2 provide the parts outside the CDR3, is SQTIHQWPATLVQPVGSPLSLECTVEGTSNPNLYWYRQAAGRGLQLLFYSVGIGQISSEVPQNLSASRPQDRQFILSSKKLLLSDSGFYLCAWGRQSYGYTFGSGTRLTVV.

The V gene is TRBV28, the J gene TRBJ2-4, with D perhaps being TRBD1 or TRBD2 (5 bases each). Trimming shortened V by 4 bases and J by 7 bases, and 14 bases separated the two germline ends. This CDR3 is built from 14 residues. Germline V gene sequence: CDR1 MDHEN, CDR2 SYDVKM. The CDR3, as DNA: TGTGCCAGCAGTTCTGGGGACCCTGGGAACATTCAGTACTTC. It is translated as CASSSGDPGNIQYF.

The V and J genes are TRBV5-1 and TRBJ1-1, with D unclear. V gave up 0 bases and J gave up 1 base, with 4 bases separating them. This CDR3 has 13 amino acids. Looked up from germline, CDR1 is SGHRS and CDR2 is YFSETQ. CDR3 region: CASSLAANTEAFF. In DNA form, the CDR3 reads TGCGCCAGCAGCTTGGCGGCGAACACTGAAGCTTTCTTT.

V is TRBV28 and J is TRBJ2-2; D remains unclear. V was shortened by 3 bases and J by 0 bases, with 5 bases between the two germline ends. The CDR3 spans 14 residues. Germline V gene data show CDR1 as MDHEN and CDR2 as SYDVKM. This CDR3 is CASSFRPNTGELFF. The CDR3 DNA sequence: TGTGCCAGCAGTTTTCGTCCGAACACCGGGGAGCTGTTTTTT.

The chain carries TRBV19 and TRBJ2-1, with D perhaps being TRBD1 or TRBD2 (6 bases each). Trimming removed 5 bases at V and 7 bases at J, with 12 bases between. The CDR3 contains 13 residues. CDR1 LNHDA and CDR2 SQIVND come from the germline V gene (reference sequence). CDR3 DNA sequence: TGTGCCAGTAGTTTGGGGGGCAAGAATGAGCAGTTCTTC. Protein product: CASSLGGKNEQFF. Complete variable domain (other parts from reference TRBV19 and TRBJ2-1): DGGITQSPKYLFRKEGQNVTLSCEQNLNHDAMYWYRQDPGQGLRLIYYSQIVNDFQKGDIAEGYSVSREKKESFPLTVTSAQKNPTAFYLCASSLGGKNEQFFGPGTRLTVL.

This chain joins TRBV9 and TRBJ2-1; 10 bases are shared with TRBD2. From germline, CDR1 is SGDLS and CDR2 YYNGEE. CDR3 length: 17 amino acids. V dropped 0 bases and J dropped 9; count of bases not matched to a gene: 12. This CDR3 reads CASSVATWSGGAGEQFF. CDR3 coding DNA: TGTGCCAGCAGCGTAGCTACGTGGAGCGGGGGGGCCGGTGAGCAGTTCTTC. The whole variable domain, remainder taken from reference TRBV9 and TRBJ2-1, is DSGVTQTPKHLITATGQRVTLRCSPRSGDLSVYWYQQSLDQGLQFLIQYYNGEERAKGNILERFSAQQFPDLHSELNLSSLELGDSALYFCASSVATWSGGAGEQFFGPGTRLTVL.

The rearrangement joins TRBV14 to TRBJ2-5, with no clear D. Between the trimmed V and J ends, which lost 5 bases and 2 bases, there was a span of 6 bases. CDR1 and CDR2 (germline): SGHDN, FVKESK. The CDR3 contains 12 residues. The CDR3 DNA is TGTGCCAGCAGCAGACTGCAAGAGACCCAGTACTTC. Amino acid sequence: CASSRLQETQYF. Combining the CDR3 with reference TRBV14 and TRBJ2-5 gives the whole variable domain EAGVTQFPSHSVIEKGQTVTLRCDPISGHDNLYWYRRVMGKEIKFLLHFVKESKQDESGMPNNRFLAERTGGTYSTLKVQPAELEDSGVYFCASSRLQETQYFGPGTRLLVL.

V and J are TRBV10-3 and TRBJ2-5; a weak D match, TRBD1 (6 bases). The DNA matches TRBJ2-7 better at its end, which makes the J call doubtful. This CDR3 region has 14 residues. The germline V gene has CDR1 ENHRY and CDR2 SYGVKD. CDR3 nucleotide sequence: TGTGCCATCAGTGATTTGGACAGCTCCTACGAGCAGTACTTC. Translation gives CAISDLDSSYEQYF.

Only one count was recorded for this clone. The chain is built from TRBV25-1 and TRBJ2-1, with D possibly matching TRBD1 (6 bases). Per germline, CDR1 MGHDK and CDR2 SYGVNS. Deletions cut 7 bases from V and 6 bases from J, with 13 bases between. This CDR3 region has 13 residues. The CDR3 sequence: CASNPDSSNEQFF. The DNA of the CDR3 is TGTGCCAGCAACCCGGACAGCAGCAATGAGCAGTTCTTC.

V and J are TRBV7-2 and TRBJ1-1; TRBD1 is a possible D gene (5 bases). The CDR3 loop spans 14 amino acids. V was trimmed by 5 bases and J by 6 bases, leaving 16 bases between them. Per the germline V gene, CDR1 is SGHTA and CDR2 is FQGNSA. The CDR3 here is CASSGYVGGAEAFF. CDR3 nucleotides: TGTGCCAGCAGCGGTTATGTTGGAGGGGCTGAAGCTTTCTTT.

The J gene is TRBJ1-5, the V gene TRBV19; 7 bases agree with TRBD1. The V and J ends lost 1 base and 6 bases, in that order; junction bases with no gene match: 6. CDR3 length: 15 amino acids. Germline CDR1 LNHDA, CDR2 SQIVND (reference sequence). The CDR3 coding sequence is TGTGCCAGTAGTATAGCAGGGGGGTTCAGTCAGCCCCAGCATTTT. Translating it yields CASSIAGGFSQPQHF.

The chain is built from TRBV7-3 and TRBJ2-3; no clear D gene. The CDR3 spans 13 residues. The germline V and J ends were trimmed by 2 bases and 2 bases, with 5 bases remaining between them. Germline CDR1 SGHTA, CDR2 FQGTGA. CDR3 sequence: CASSLLPTDTQYF. The CDR3 nucleotides read TGTGCCAGCAGCTTACTTCCCACAGATACGCAGTATTTT.

The CDR3 reads CASSITGAPDTQYF. In nucleotides, the CDR3 is TGCGCCAGCAGCATTACAGGGGCCCCAGATACGCAGTATTTT. The chain has TRBV5-1 and TRBJ2-3; 7 nucleotides align to TRBD1. This CDR3 is 14 amino acids long. The germline gives CDR1 SGHRS, CDR2 YFSETQ. V lost 4 bases and J lost 4; bases outside the gene matches: 6.